The 5 T cell receptor beta chains in this list originate from one sample, sequenced in a study of OX40 agonist ivuxolimab in advanced cancers. Sequenced by immunoSEQ multiplex PCR; TCRdb stores in-frame clones only, minus some. The sample holds some 74,000 clones, roughly 94% seen once. The input for sequencing was CD4+ or CD8+ T cells sorted from blood, taken in a trial of the OX40 agonist ivuxolimab. All receptors derive from an adult with an advanced solid tumor such as melanoma, head and neck, liver or kidney cancer.

V gene TRBV29-1 combines with J gene TRBJ1-4; the D is unclear. Germline V CDR1 and CDR2: SQVTM, ANQGSEA. V lost 3 bases and J lost 5, with 7 bases in between. The CDR3 contains 12 residues. CDR3 loop: CSVDDGNEKLFF. The CDR3 nucleotides are TGCAGCGTTGACGACGGGAATGAAAAACTGTTTTTT.

V is TRBV19 and J is TRBJ2-2; the D gene is possibly TRBD2 (6 bases). This CDR3 region has 15 residues. Trimming took off 2 bases at V and 0 bases at J, with 7 bases between the two ends. CDR1 is LNHDA and CDR2 is SQIVND in the germline V gene (reference sequence). The CDR3 nucleotides are TGTGCCAGTAGTATATTAGCGGCGAACACCGGGGAGCTGTTTTTT. This codes for CASSILAANTGELFF.

This chain uses TRBV25-1 with TRBJ1-2, with D possibly TRBD1 on 6 matching bases. There are 14 residues in the CDR3. With 4 bases removed from V and 3 bases from J, the gap between germline ends came to 12 bases. Per the germline V gene, CDR1 is MGHDK and CDR2 is SYGVNS. In DNA form, the CDR3 reads TGTGCCAGCAGTGCATCGGACAGCGACTATGGCTACACCTTC. It translates to CASSASDSDYGYTF.

This clone was counted a single time. The V and J genes are TRBV11-2 and TRBJ2-5; 9 nucleotides agree with TRBD2. The ends lost 1 base at V and 4 bases at J; junction bases unmatched: 1. The CDR3 consists of 14 residues. Germline CDR1 SGHAT, CDR2 FQNNGV. CDR3 DNA: TGTGCCAGCAGCTTAGTTAGCGGGGGAGAGACCCAGTACTTC. This sequence encodes CASSLVSGGETQYF. The full variable domain, with the rest looked up from reference TRBV11-2 and TRBJ2-5, is EAGVAQSPRYKIIEKRQSVAFWCNPISGHATLYWYQQILGQGPKLLIQFQNNGVVDDSQLPKDRFSAERLKGVDSTLKIQPAKLEDSAVYLCASSLVSGGETQYFGPGTRLLVL.

This clone has a single count. The chain has TRBV5-6 and TRBJ2-5, with TRBD2 matching over 8 bases. Looked up from germline, CDR1 is SGHDT and CDR2 is YYEEEE. The CDR3 spans 15 residues. V lost 0 bases, J lost 2 bases, and 3 bases stayed unmatched. The DNA for the CDR3 is TGTGCCAGCAGCTTGGCGCGGGGGGCTCAAGAGACCCAGTACTTC. Residues: CASSLARGAQETQYF.